This T cell receptor (beta chain) was obtained from a study of cytomegalovirus exposure and HLA in healthy donors. V lost 3 bases, J lost 1 base, and 13 bases stayed unmatched. There are 18 residues in the CDR3. Per the germline V gene, CDR1 is MGHRA and CDR2 is YSYEKL. The study ran its PCR with 60 Vbeta and 13 Jbeta primers. Assay used: immunoSEQ multiplex PCR; TCRdb lists only in-frame clones, some missing. The sample carries 190,000 or so clones, about 83% recorded once. The origin of this receptor is a woman aged 45-59 years in good health and CMV-seropositive. The rearrangement joins TRBV4-1 to TRBJ2-3; 7 positions match TRBD2. Sequencing was done on a sample of PBMCs. The chain's CDR3 is CASSHPSNSGDGTDTQYF. Here the CDR3 DNA reads TGCGCCAGCAGCCACCCGAGTAACAGCGGGGATGGCACAGATACGCAGTATTTT.